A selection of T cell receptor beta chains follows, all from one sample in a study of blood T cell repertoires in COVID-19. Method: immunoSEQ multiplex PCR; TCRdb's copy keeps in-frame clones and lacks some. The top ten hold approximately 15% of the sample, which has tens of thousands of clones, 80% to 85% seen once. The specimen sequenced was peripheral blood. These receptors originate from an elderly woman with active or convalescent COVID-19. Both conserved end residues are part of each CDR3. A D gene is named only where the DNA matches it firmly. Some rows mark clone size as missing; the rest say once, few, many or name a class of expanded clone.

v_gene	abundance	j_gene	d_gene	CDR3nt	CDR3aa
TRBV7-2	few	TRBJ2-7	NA	TGTGCCAGCAGCTTCGGGTCACAGGGTAGTACGGCCTACGAGCAGTACTTC	CASSFGSQGSTAYEQYF
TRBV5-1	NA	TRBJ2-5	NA	TGCGCCACCTCCCGTGGGCAGTACCCAGAGACCCAGTACTTC	CATSRGQYPETQYF
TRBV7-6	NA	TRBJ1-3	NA	TGTGCCAGCAGCTTAGTAGAGCAACTCACCGATTTAGAAGGAAACACCATATATTTT	CASSLVEQLTDLEGNTIYF
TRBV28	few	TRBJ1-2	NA	TGTGCCTCGAGGGAAGGGACACCGTCGAGTGGCTACACCTTC	CASREGTPSSGYTF
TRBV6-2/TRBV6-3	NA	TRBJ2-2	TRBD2	TGTGCCAGCAGTTTTCCTACTAGCGGGAGAACGTCCACCGGGGAGCTGTTTTTT	CASSFPTSGRTSTGELFF
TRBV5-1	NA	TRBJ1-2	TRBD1	TGCGCCAGCAGCATTGGACAGGGGGGCTACACCTTC	CASSIGQGGYTF
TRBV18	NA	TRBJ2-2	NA	TGTGCCAGCTCTCAAAGGGGCGGCGCGAACACCGGGGAGCTGTTTTTT	CASSQRGGANTGELFF
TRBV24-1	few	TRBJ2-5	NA	TGTGCCACCAGTGGCAGGGGACGGGAGACCCAGTACTTC	CATSGRGRETQYF
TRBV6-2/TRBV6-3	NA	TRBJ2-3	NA	TGTGCCAGCAGTCGGGACTTCGGGGATACGCAGTATTTT	CASSRDFGDTQYF
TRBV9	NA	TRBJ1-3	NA	TGTGCCAGCAGCCCTCGACAGCTGAGCTCTGGAAACACCATATATTTT	CASSPRQLSSGNTIYF
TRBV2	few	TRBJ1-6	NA	TGTGCCAGCAGTGAAGCTATGCCGGGACACTTTTTAAATTCACCCCTCCACTTT	CASSEAMPGHFLNSPLHF
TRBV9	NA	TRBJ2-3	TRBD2	TGTGCCAGCAGCGTAGTACTAGCGGGGAGCACAGATACGCAGTATTTT	CASSVVLAGSTDTQYF
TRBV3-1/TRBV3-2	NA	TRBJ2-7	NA	TGTGCCAGCAGCCAAGATGTTAACACCCTTGCCTACGAGCAGTACTTC	CASSQDVNTLAYEQYF
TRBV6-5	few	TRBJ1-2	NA	TGTGCCAGCAGTTACGGGGGCGTAGCGAACTATGGCTACACCTTC	CASSYGGVANYGYTF
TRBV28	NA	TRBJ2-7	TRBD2	TGTGCCAGCAGTTTGGGGGGGGGAAGGTTTCCCGAGCAGTACTTC	CASSLGGGRFPEQYF
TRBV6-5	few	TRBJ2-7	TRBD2	TGTGCCAGCAGTTACCTAAGCGGGAGGTCTTACGAGCAGTACTTC	CASSYLSGRSYEQYF
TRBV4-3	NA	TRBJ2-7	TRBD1	TGCGCCAGCAGCCTAAGACAGGGACACTACGAGCAGTACTTC	CASSLRQGHYEQYF
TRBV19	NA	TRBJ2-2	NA	TGTGCCAGTAGCCCGACAGGCACGACCGGGGAGCTGTTTTTT	CASSPTGTTGELFF
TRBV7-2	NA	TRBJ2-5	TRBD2	TGTGCCAGCAGCTTTGTAGCGGGGGAGCAAGAGACCCAGTACTTC	CASSFVAGEQETQYF
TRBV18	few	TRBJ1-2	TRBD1	TGTGCCAGCTCAGACAGGGGCGGGAACTATGGCTACACCTTC	CASSDRGGNYGYTF
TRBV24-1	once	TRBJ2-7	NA	TGTGCCTCCAGAATTTTTGGGACAACCCGGAGCTCCTACGAGCAGTACTTC	CASRIFGTTRSSYEQYF
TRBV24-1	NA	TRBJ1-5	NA	TGTGCCACCAGTGCTGGGGCAGACAATCAGCCCCAGCATTTT	CATSAGADNQPQHF
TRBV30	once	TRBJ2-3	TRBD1	TGTGCCTGGAACAGGGACAGTAGCACAGATACGCAGTATTTT	CAWNRDSSTDTQYF
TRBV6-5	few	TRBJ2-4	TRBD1	TGTGCCAGCAGTTATACGACAGGGGTGGGAAACATTCAGTACTTC	CASSYTTGVGNIQYF
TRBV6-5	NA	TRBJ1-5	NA	TGTGCCAGCAGTTATGGGGCAGGCCTGAGGCCCCAGCATTTT	CASSYGAGLRPQHF
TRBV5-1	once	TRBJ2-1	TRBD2	TGCGCCAGCACCCCCGCTAGCGGGACCTTGAATGAGCAGTTCTTC	CASTPASGTLNEQFF
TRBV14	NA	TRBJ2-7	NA	TGTGCCAGCAGCCACGAACAGGGCTCCCTAGGCGCCGAGCAGTACTTC	CASSHEQGSLGAEQYF
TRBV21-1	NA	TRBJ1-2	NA	TGTGCCAGCAGCAAAGAGAGGGGGAACTATGGCTACACCTTC	CASSKERGNYGYTF
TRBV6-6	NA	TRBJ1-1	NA	TGTGCCAGCAGTTATTCGGGGGTGGCTGAAGCTTTCTTT	CASSYSGVAEAFF
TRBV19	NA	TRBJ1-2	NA	TGTGCCAGTAGTCCCGATCAGGGGAGCTATGGCTACACCTTC	CASSPDQGSYGYTF
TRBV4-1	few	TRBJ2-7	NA	TGCGCCAGCAGCTCCCGAGGTAGCGCCTCGGAAACCTACGAGCAGTACTTC	CASSSRGSASETYEQYF
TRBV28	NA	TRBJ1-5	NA	TGTGCCAGCAGCTCCCCAAGGGGGAGAAAGCCCCAGCATTTT	CASSSPRGRKPQHF
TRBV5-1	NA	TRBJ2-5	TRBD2	TGCGCCAGCAGCGGGGGACTAGCGGGCGGAGAGACCCAGTACTTC	CASSGGLAGGETQYF
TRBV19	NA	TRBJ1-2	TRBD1	TGTGCCAGTAGTAACCGAGCGACAGGGATGTCGGTTGGCTACACCTTC	CASSNRATGMSVGYTF
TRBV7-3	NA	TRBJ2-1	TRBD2	TGTGCCAGCAGCTTAACGTCCGGACTAGCGGACAATGAGCAGTTCTTC	CASSLTSGLADNEQFF
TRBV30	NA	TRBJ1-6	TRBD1	TGTGCCTGGAGTGAAAGGGGGCCCGGGGGTTCACCCCTCCACTTT	CAWSERGPGGSPLHF
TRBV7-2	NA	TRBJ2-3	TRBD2	TGTGCCAGCAGTGAGTCACGGGGGGGCACAGATACGCAGTATTTT	CASSESRGGTDTQYF
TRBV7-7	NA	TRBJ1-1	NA	TGTGCTAGCAGCCCAACGGTGGTCAGAGGGCCGAAAGGCGACACTGAAGCTTTCTTT	CASSPTVVRGPKGDTEAFF
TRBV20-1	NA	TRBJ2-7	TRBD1	TGCAGTGCTAGTAGACCGGCAGGGGGCGCGTACGAGCAGTACTTC	CSASRPAGGAYEQYF
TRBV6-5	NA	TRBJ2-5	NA	TGTGCCAGCAGCCCCAGCGGACCGCAAGAGACCCAGTACTTC	CASSPSGPQETQYF
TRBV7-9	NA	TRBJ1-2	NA	TGTGCCAGCAGCTTTGGGGAAGGGGATGGCTACACCTTC	CASSFGEGDGYTF
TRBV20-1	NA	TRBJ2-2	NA	TGCAGTGCTAGTTTCCAGAACACCGGGGAGCTGTTTTTT	CSASFQNTGELFF